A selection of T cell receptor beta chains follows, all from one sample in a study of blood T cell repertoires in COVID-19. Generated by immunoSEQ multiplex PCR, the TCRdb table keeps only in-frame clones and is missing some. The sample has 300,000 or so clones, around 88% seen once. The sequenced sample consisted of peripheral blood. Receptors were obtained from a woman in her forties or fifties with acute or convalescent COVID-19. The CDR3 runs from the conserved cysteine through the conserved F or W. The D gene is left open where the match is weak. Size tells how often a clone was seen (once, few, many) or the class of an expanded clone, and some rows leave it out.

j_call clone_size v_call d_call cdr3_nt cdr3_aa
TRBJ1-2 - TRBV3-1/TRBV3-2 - TGTGCCAGCAGCCGAAAGGGGATCCCGGCCTATGGCTACACCTTC CASSRKGIPAYGYTF
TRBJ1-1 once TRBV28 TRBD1 TGTGCCAGCAGCCGTGCAGGGACAGGGGGCCCGAACACTGAAGCTTTCTTT CASSRAGTGGPNTEAFF
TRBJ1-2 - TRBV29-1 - TGCAGCGTTGAGAGACAGAGCATTAACTATGGCTACACCTTC CSVERQSINYGYTF
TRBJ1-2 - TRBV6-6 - TGTGCCAGCAGGGCAGACTATGGCTACACCTTC CASRADYGYTF
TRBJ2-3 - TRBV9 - TGTGCCAGCAGCGCGTCAGATACGCAGTATTTT CASSASDTQYF
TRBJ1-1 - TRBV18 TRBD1 TGTGCCAGCTCAGGTCTACAGGGGGCAACTGAAGCTTTCTTT CASSGLQGATEAFF
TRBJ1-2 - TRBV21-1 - TGTGTCAGCATCGAAGACGGGCAGGGTTCTAACTATGGCTACACCTTC CVSIEDGQGSNYGYTF
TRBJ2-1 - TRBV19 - TGTGCCAGTAGCGTCCCTTATAGCTCCTACAATGAGCAGTTCTTC CASSVPYSSYNEQFF
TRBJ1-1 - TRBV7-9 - TGTGCCAGCAGCTTGCAGGGGCTGAACACTGAAGCTTTCTTT CASSLQGLNTEAFF
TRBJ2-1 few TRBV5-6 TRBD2 TGTGCCAGCAGCTTCGGTGCGGGGGGGCCGAGTGGTGAGCAGTTCTTC CASSFGAGGPSGEQFF
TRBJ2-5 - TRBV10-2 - TGCGCCAGCAGTTTCCGGGTCGGAAAAGAGACCCAGTACTTC CASSFRVGKETQYF
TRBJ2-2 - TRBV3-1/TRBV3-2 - TGTGCCAGCAGCCAAGTTTCGGAGACCCACTTCGCGAACACCGGGGAGCTGTTTTTT CASSQVSETHFANTGELFF
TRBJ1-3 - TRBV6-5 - TGTGCCAGCAGTCCCCAGACAGGCACTGGAAACACCATATATTTT CASSPQTGTGNTIYF
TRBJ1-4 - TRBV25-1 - TGTGCCAGCACCCAGGCAGGGAAAGGAAAACTGTTTTTT CASTQAGKGKLFF
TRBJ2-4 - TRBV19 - TGTGCCAGTAGTATGAGGGCCGCCAAAAACATTCAGTACTTC CASSMRAAKNIQYF
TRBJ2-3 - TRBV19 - TGTGCCAGTAGTATAGCGTCGGATACGCAGTATTTT CASSIASDTQYF
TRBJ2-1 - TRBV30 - TGTGCCTGGAGTTGGGGGGAAGAATACAATGAGCAGTTCTTC CAWSWGEEYNEQFF
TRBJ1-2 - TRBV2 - TGTGCCAGCAAAATTATTGACATGGCCGGAGGCTACACCTTC CASKIIDMAGGYTF
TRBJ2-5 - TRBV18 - TGTGCCAGCTCATCGTACCAAGAGACCCAGTACTTC CASSSYQETQYF
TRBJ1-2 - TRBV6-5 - TGTGCCAGCAGTTACCTGACTCGTCCAGGGGGCTACACCTTC CASSYLTRPGGYTF
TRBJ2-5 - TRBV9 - TGTGCCAGCAGCGTAGGTACTAGCCGAGAGACCCAGTACTTC CASSVGTSRETQYF
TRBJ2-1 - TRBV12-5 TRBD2 TGTGCTAGTGGTTTCGGACTAGCGGGAGGGTACGAGCAGTTCTTC CASGFGLAGGYEQFF
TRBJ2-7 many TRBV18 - TGTGCCAGCTCACCACTTTCGCCTTCGAGCTCCTACGAGCAGTACTTC CASSPLSPSSSYEQYF
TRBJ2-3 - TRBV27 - TGTGCCAGCAGTTTATTACGGGAAGATACGCAGTATTTT CASSLLREDTQYF
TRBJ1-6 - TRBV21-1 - TGTGCCAGCAGCACCGGACAGGGGGCTAATGTTAATTCACCCCTCCACTTT CASSTGQGANVNSPLHF
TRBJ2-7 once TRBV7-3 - TGTGCCAGCAGCTTAACGGCAGGGCACTCCTACGAGCAGTACTTC CASSLTAGHSYEQYF
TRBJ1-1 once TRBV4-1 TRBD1 TGCGCCAGCAGCCATGCGGACAGGGCCACTGAAGCTTTCTTT CASSHADRATEAFF
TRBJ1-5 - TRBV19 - TGTGCCAGTAGTGTCAGACAGAAAGATCAGCCCCAGCATTTT CASSVRQKDQPQHF
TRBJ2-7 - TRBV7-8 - TGTGCCAGCAGCTCCCTTGGGGCAGCTTCCTACGAGCAGTACTTC CASSSLGAASYEQYF